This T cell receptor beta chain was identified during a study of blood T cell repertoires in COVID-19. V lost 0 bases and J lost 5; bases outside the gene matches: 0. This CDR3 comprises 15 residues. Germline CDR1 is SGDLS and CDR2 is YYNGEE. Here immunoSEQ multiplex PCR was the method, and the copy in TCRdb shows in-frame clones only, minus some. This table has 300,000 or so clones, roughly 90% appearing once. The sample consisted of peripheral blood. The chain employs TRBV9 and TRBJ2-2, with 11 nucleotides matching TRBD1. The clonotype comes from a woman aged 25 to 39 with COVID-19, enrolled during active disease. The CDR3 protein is CASSVGDRGTGELFF. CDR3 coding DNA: TGTGCCAGCAGCGTAGGGGACAGGGGGACCGGGGAGCTGTTTTTT.